Sequencing of this T cell receptor beta chain was carried out in a study of T cells in Graves' hyperthyroidism and ophthalmopathy. Across the study: Peripheral blood was secured at the point of initial diagnosis, before any treatment.

Regions amplified from RNA transcripts were the TCR beta CDR3 regions. The HTBI primer set was used in a first-round RT-PCR of the TCR CDR3. TCRdb reanalysed the multiplex PCR reads using MiXCR and keeps one entry per CDR3 protein. Among hundreds of thousands of distinct CDR3 sequences listed, approximately 15% were seen once. This clonotype was counted many times. Its target is not known. Trimming removed 4 bases at V and 7 bases at J, with 10 bases between. This CDR3 comprises 11 residues. The germline gives CDR1 GTSNPN, CDR2 SVGIG (reference sequence). Patients were aged 18 to 65, had disease duration under 2 months, and had newly diagnosed hyperthyroidism. Together with thyroid ultrasound, orbital computed tomography, serum thyroxine and TRAb, clinical symptoms were used for diagnoses. Study-wide results and caveats: By a 13 V-J model, ophthalmopathy was set apart from stable hyperthyroidism.

V and J are TRBV30 and TRBJ1-2, with a possible D match to TRBD1 (6 bases). This receptor was taken from a woman younger than 35 with Graves' hyperthyroidism. What was sequenced was blood. The CDR3 protein is CAWKGVGGYTF. The CDR3 DNA is TGTGCCTGGAAGGGGGTGGGTGGCTACACCTTC.